This T cell receptor (beta chain) was identified during a study of T cells in Graves' hyperthyroidism and ophthalmopathy. Amplified TCR beta CDR3 regions derived from RNA transcripts. Using the HTBI primer set, a first-round RT-PCR was run on the TCR CDR3. From the multiplex PCR reads, TCRdb called clonotypes with MiXCR, one entry per CDR3 protein. The table has around 520,000 distinct CDR3 sequences, 12% to 15% seen once. Absence of ophthalmopathy progression within 18 months defined stable Graves' hyperthyroidism. Many counts were recorded for this clonotype. The receptor was isolated from a woman between 35 and 50 years old with Graves' hyperthyroidism. The sample consisted of blood.

The CDR3 sequence is CASSLVEREFGETQYF. The CDR3 DNA reads TGTGCCAGCAGCTTGGTAGAGCGGGAGTTTGGAGAGACCCAGTACTTC. The chain joins TRBV5-6 to TRBJ2-5; 8 bases are shared with TRBD2. From germline, CDR1 is SGHDT and CDR2 YYEEEE. This CDR3 comprises 16 residues. The trim removed 0 bases at V and 4 bases at J, leaving 8 bases unmatched.